Below are 12 T cell receptor beta chains sequenced from a single sample in a study of blood T cells in healthy people across ages. Primers used in a second PCR of roughly 6 to 11 cycles were a sample-barcoded 5' primer and a J-beta primer mix. TCRdb itself ran the 5' RACE reads through MiXCR, one entry per CDR3 protein. This sample has 1.5 million to 1.9 million distinct CDR3 sequences, with about 45% found just once. The sequencing sample was made of blood. These receptors were obtained from a woman aged 18-29 years in good health.

The rearrangement uses TRBV4-3 and TRBJ2-7; D remains unclear. Germline loops: CDR1 LGHNA, CDR2 YSLEER. V was pared by 0 bases and J by 6 bases, with 9 bases between. The CDR3 length is 13 residues. The CDR3 DNA sequence: TGCGCCAGCAGCCAAGATTACGGTTCCGAGCAGTACTTC. Translated: CASSQDYGSEQYF.

This clonotype was recorded a few times. V gene TRBV9 combines with J gene TRBJ2-3; D remains unclear. From germline, CDR1 is SGDLS and CDR2 YYNGEE. The CDR3 runs to 13 residues. The V end lost 3 bases, the J end lost 6 bases, and 11 bases lay between the germline ends. The CDR3 nucleotides are TGTGCCAGCAGCGCCTCCACTGGGGATACGCAGTATTTT. Protein sequence: CASSASTGDTQYF.

This clonotype was recorded a few times. This rearrangement joins TRBV18 to TRBJ1-4; D gene ambiguous. V lost 1 base, J lost 4 bases, and 4 bases lay in between. CDR3 length: 13 amino acids. In germline, CDR1 is KGHSH, CDR2 LQKENI. CDR3 bases: TGTGCCAGCTCACCACGCCTTAATGAAAAACTGTTTTTT. Translating gives CASSPRLNEKLFF.

In the case of this clonotype: A single base separates this from a much larger clone, so it may be a read error. The chain is built from TRBV28 and TRBJ1-5, with D unresolved. Germline CDR1 reads MDHEN; CDR2 reads SYDVKM. V lost 3 bases and J 4 bases, leaving 7 bases between the germline ends. This CDR3 is built from 13 residues. The CDR3 protein is CASSFQVNQPQHF. The DNA for the CDR3 is TGTGCCAGCAGTTTCCAGGTTAATCAGCCCCAGCATTTT.

The chain employs TRBV29-1 and TRBJ2-1; D gene uncertain. The ends were cut back, 4 bases at V and 2 bases at J, with 15 bases in the middle. The CDR3 has 15 amino acids. CDR1 is SQVTM, CDR2 ANQGSEA, per germline. The CDR3 region is CSVGPGPSAYNEQFF. Here the CDR3 DNA reads TGCAGCGTTGGGCCGGGTCCGAGCGCCTACAATGAGCAGTTCTTC.

This clonotype was recorded many times. The chain couples TRBV4-3 to TRBJ2-4; D uncertain. The ends were cut back, 0 bases at V and 6 bases at J, with 6 bases in the middle. The CDR3 totals 13 residues. Germline CDR1 LGHNA, CDR2 YSLEER. The CDR3 loop is CASSQDSGNIQYF. CDR3 sequence (DNA): TGCGCCAGCAGCCAAGATTCCGGAAACATTCAGTACTTC.

V and J are TRBV7-2 and TRBJ1-2; no firm D call. Trimming removed 4 bases at V and 8 bases at J, with 14 bases between. The germline CDR1 and CDR2 sequences are SGHTA and FQGNSA. This CDR3 spans 13 amino acids. The CDR3 region is CASSSGGVQGYTF. The CDR3, as DNA: TGTGCCAGCAGCTCGGGCGGGGTCCAAGGCTACACCTTC. The entire variable domain, with the rest obtained from reference TRBV7-2 and TRBJ1-2, is as follows: GAGVSQSPSNKVTEKGKDVELRCDPISGHTALYWYRQSLGQGLEFLIYFQGNSAPDKSGLPSDRFSAERTGGSVSTLTIQRTQQEDSAVYLCASSSGGVQGYTFGSGTRLTVV.

This clonotype showed up just a few times. V usage is TRBV7-8 and J usage is TRBJ2-1, with TRBD1 as a possible D gene (6 bases). The CDR3 spans 16 residues. Trimming removed 2 bases at V and 8 bases at J, with 19 bases between. CDR1 and CDR2 (germline): SGHVS, FQNEAQ. The CDR3 region has the DNA TGTGCCAGCAGCTTAAATAGTGCACAGGGAAAAGATGAGCAGTTCTTC. Translating it yields CASSLNSAQGKDEQFF.

The J gene is TRBJ2-1, the V gene TRBV4-1, with 7 bases aligning to TRBD2. Germline-derived CDR1 and CDR2 are MGHRA and YSYEKL. V shed 4 bases and J 4 bases; nucleotides not matched to a gene: 10. The length of the CDR3 is 16 residues. The chain's CDR3 is CASSPFFREEYNEQFF. CDR3 bases: TGCGCCAGCAGCCCGTTTTTTCGGGAGGAGTACAATGAGCAGTTCTTC.

The V gene is TRBV3-1, the J gene TRBJ2-7, with 8 bases identical to TRBD1. This CDR3 is 14 amino acids long. The germline V gene encodes CDR1 LGHDT and CDR2 YNNKEL (reference sequence). V gave up 2 bases and J gave up 7 bases; unmatched junction bases: 7. The CDR3 nucleotides read TGTGCCAGCAGCCAACGAGACAGGGGAAATGAGCAGTACTTC. Translated, it gives CASSQRDRGNEQYF.

The chain joins TRBV27 to TRBJ2-1; 10 nucleotides align to TRBD2. Trimming took 0 bases from V and 1 from J; bases not matched to a gene: 6. This CDR3 has 18 amino acids. CDR1 and CDR2 from the germline V gene are MNHEY and SMNVEV (reference sequence). The CDR3 nucleotides read TGTGCCAGCAGTTTATCTGCTAGCGGGAGTAGTTCCTACAATGAGCAGTTCTTC. This gives the protein CASSLSASGSSSYNEQFF.

This clonotype has more than one count but fewer than ten. V usage is TRBV12-3 or TRBV12-4 and J usage is TRBJ1-4; D may be TRBD1 (5 bases). V was trimmed by 7 bases and J by 8 bases, leaving 17 bases between them. The CDR3 spans 14 residues. The chain's CDR3 is CASTSRGSWEKLFF. CDR3 DNA: TGTGCCAGCACCTCGAGGGGATCTTGGGAAAAACTGTTTTTT.